This T cell receptor (beta chain) comes out of a study of blood T cell repertoires in COVID-19. The wider study: The study drew acute and convalescent COVID-19 samples from the United States, Italy and Spain. T cells, B-cell-depleted T cells, or PBMCs supplied cDNA or gDNA.

The study assigned cohorts using participant-reported clinical history. Recovery among Cohort 3 donors was established by two negative PCRs, clearance, or symptom resolution. Assay: immunoSEQ multiplex PCR; the TCRdb copy retains only in-frame clones and omits some. The data contain about 230,000 clones, more than 75% of them singletons. Trimming cost V 4 bases and J 2 bases; bases outside gene matches: 10. This CDR3 spans 17 amino acids. CDR1 is SGHNT, CDR2 YYREEE, per germline (reference sequence). This sequence joins TRBV5-4 and TRBJ2-1; 9 positions match TRBD2. This receptor was taken from a man between 18 and 29 years old who had recovered from COVID-19. Sequenced sample: PBMCs or T cells enriched from blood (not recorded which). The CDR3 protein is CASSRPSGTTPYNEQFF. CDR3 nucleotides: TGTGCCAGCAGCAGACCTAGCGGGACCACTCCCTACAATGAGCAGTTCTTC.